A single sample gave rise to the 29 T cell receptor beta chains below, sequenced in a study of shared clonotypes between healthy human individuals. The protocol was immunoSEQ multiplex PCR, while the TCRdb copy is restricted to in-frame clones and leaves out a portion. This sample carries hundreds of thousands of clones, 90% to 96% of them seen once, and the ten largest clones take 0.06%. Sequenced sample: naive CD4+ T cells sorted from blood. Subset specified: CD45RA+ positively selected. The receptors derive from a woman aged 30 to 39 in good health.

This chain links TRBV7-9 with TRBJ2-1; unclear D gene. Germline CDR1 and CDR2: SEHNR and FQNEAQ (reference sequence). Trimming shortened V by 0 bases and J by 5 bases, and 8 bases separated the two germline ends. CDR3 size: 14 residues. The CDR3 sequence is CASSLAGFDNEQFF. The CDR3 DNA sequence: TGTGCCAGCAGCTTAGCCGGGTTCGACAATGAGCAGTTCTTC.

The rearrangement uses TRBV19 and TRBJ2-7, with 10 bases lining up with TRBD2. With 7 bases clipped from V and 5 bases from J, the junction kept 8 bases outside the gene matches. The CDR3 totals 14 residues. Germline V gene data show CDR1 as LNHDA and CDR2 as SQIVND (reference sequence). Here the CDR3 reads CASKKREGLDEQYF. CDR3 sequence (DNA): TGTGCCAGTAAGAAGCGGGAGGGCTTGGACGAGCAGTACTTC. Using reference TRBV19 and TRBJ2-7 for the parts outside the CDR3, the full variable domain is DGGITQSPKYLFRKEGQNVTLSCEQNLNHDAMYWYRQDPGQGLRLIYYSQIVNDFQKGDIAEGYSVSREKKESFPLTVTSAQKNPTAFYLCASKKREGLDEQYFGPGTRLTVT.

This rearrangement joins TRBV13 to TRBJ1-1; D remains unclear. The CDR3 extends over 12 amino acids. The germline V gene encodes CDR1 PRHDT and CDR2 FYEKMQ (reference sequence). V was trimmed by 5 bases and J by 3 bases, leaving 7 bases between them. Here the CDR3 DNA reads TGTGCCAGCAGCCCACGGTACACTGAAGCTTTCTTT. It is translated as CASSPRYTEAFF.

This chain connects TRBV13 to TRBJ2-6; a possible D gene is TRBD1 (6 bases). From germline, CDR1 is PRHDT and CDR2 FYEKMQ (reference sequence). The CDR3 totals 17 residues. Trimming took 1 base from V and 0 from J, leaving 10 bases between them. CDR3 residues: CASSLVGGISGANVLTF. The CDR3 nucleotides read TGTGCCAGCAGCTTAGTAGGGGGTATCTCTGGGGCCAACGTCCTGACTTTC. The entire variable domain, with the rest obtained from reference TRBV13 and TRBJ2-6, is as follows: AAGVIQSPRHLIKEKRETATLKCYPIPRHDTVYWYQQGPGQDPQFLISFYEKMQSDKGSIPDRFSAQQFSDYHSELNMSSLELGDSALYFCASSLVGGISGANVLTFGAGSRLTVL.

The chain is built from TRBV18 and TRBJ2-7; D is ambiguous. V was shortened by 6 bases and J by 2 bases, with 17 bases between the two germline ends. The CDR3 extends over 15 amino acids. Germline CDR1 reads KGHSH; CDR2 reads LQKENI. The CDR3, as DNA: TGTGCCAGCTCCCTGGATATCGGTATAACCTACGAGCAGTACTTC. This sequence encodes CASSLDIGITYEQYF.

The rearrangement uses TRBV25-1 and TRBJ2-7; tentative D call: TRBD2 (5 bases). CDR3 length: 14 amino acids. V was pared by 3 bases and J by 2 bases, with 11 bases between. Germline CDR1 MGHDK, CDR2 SYGVNS. This CDR3 is CASSEHRDPYEQYF. CDR3 nucleotides: TGTGCCAGCAGTGAGCACCGGGATCCCTACGAGCAGTACTTC.

In regard to this clone: The junction and the germline gene differ at one end; a read error may be behind it. The chain employs TRBV10-3 and TRBJ1-1, with 10 bases lining up with TRBD1. The CDR3 extends over 13 amino acids. Germline CDR1 is ENHRY and CDR2 is SYGVKD. The CDR3 coding sequence is TGTGCCATCAGTGAGTCGGTGGGGGACAGGGGTAACTTT. This codes for CAISESVGDRGNF.

To note about this clone: A junction end diverges from the germline sequence, so it may reflect a read error. The chain uses TRBV7-3 and TRBJ2-5; D not certain. Germline V CDR1 and CDR2: SGHTA, FQGTGA. The CDR3 runs 13 residues. CDR3 sequence (DNA): TGTGCCAGCAGTTTAACGCCACAAGAGACCCAGTACTTC. It encodes CASSLTPQETQYF. The full variable domain, completed using reference TRBV7-3 and TRBJ2-5, is GAGVSQTPSNKVTEKGKYVELRCDPISGHTALYWYRQSLGQGPEFLIYFQGTGAADDSGLPNDRFFAVRPEGSVSTLKIQRTERGDSAVYLCASSLTPQETQYFGPGTRLLVL.

The gene calls are TRBV5-1 and TRBJ2-7, with 10 nucleotides matching TRBD2. This CDR3 spans 15 amino acids. The germline V gene encodes CDR1 SGHRS and CDR2 YFSETQ. The ends lost 4 bases at V and 4 bases at J; junction bases unmatched: 8. The CDR3 DNA reads TGCGCCAGCAGCAACCCTAGCGGGAGTTCATACGAGCAGTACTTC. It encodes CASSNPSGSSYEQYF.

This clone appeared a few times. The chain joins TRBV19 to TRBJ1-1; unclear D gene. The CDR3 totals 12 residues. V lost 9 bases and J 0 bases, leaving 8 bases between the germline ends. The germline V gene has CDR1 LNHDA and CDR2 SQIVND (reference sequence). CDR3 protein: CASRHLNTEAFF. Written as DNA, the CDR3 is TGTGCCAGCCGACACCTGAACACTGAAGCTTTCTTT.

The CDR3 sequence is CASSISGTYNSPLHF. CDR3 DNA: TGTGCCAGTAGTATCTCTGGCACCTATAATTCACCCCTCCACTTT. This rearrangement joins TRBV19 to TRBJ1-6; unclear D gene. Trimming cost V 3 bases and J 2 bases, with 8 bases left between them. The CDR3 is 15 residues long. The germline CDR1 and CDR2 sequences are LNHDA and SQIVND (reference sequence).

The CDR3 sequence is CASRETGGLGNQPQHF. CDR3 nucleotides: TGTGCCAGCAGAGAAACAGGGGGATTAGGCAATCAGCCCCAGCATTTT. The chain employs TRBV6-1 and TRBJ1-5, with 8 nucleotides matching TRBD1. The CDR3 has 16 amino acids. Germline trimming cut 6 bases from V and 2 bases from J; bases unmatched to any gene: 9. From germline, CDR1 is MNHNS and CDR2 SASEGT.

The chain uses TRBV6-1 and TRBJ2-7; 7 nucleotides agree with TRBD2. Looked up from germline, CDR1 is MNHNS and CDR2 is SASEGT. This CDR3 is 16 amino acids long. Trimming took 1 base from V and 5 from J; bases not matched to a gene: 11. CDR3 protein: CASSEDMQGGLDEQYF. In DNA, the CDR3 is TGTGCCAGCAGTGAAGATATGCAGGGAGGGCTCGACGAGCAGTACTTC.

This chain links TRBV6-5 with TRBJ2-7; 9 bases agree with TRBD1. This CDR3 contains 15 residues. Germline CDR1 MNHEY, CDR2 SVGAGI. The V segment lost 6 bases and the J segment 5 bases; nucleotides outside the gene matches: 11. Here the CDR3 DNA reads TGTGCCAGCAGGAGGGGGGGACAGGGAATCCACGAGCAGTACTTC. Its protein is CASRRGGQGIHEQYF.

The chain has TRBV7-9 and TRBJ2-5; 7 nucleotides line up with TRBD1. The germline gives CDR1 SEHNR, CDR2 FQNEAQ (reference sequence). The CDR3 sequence is 14 residues long. Trimming at V came to 2 bases and at J to 5 bases, leaving 5 bases not matched to a gene. The CDR3 bases are TGTGCCAGCAGCTTAACGAGGGGGCCGGAGACCCAGTACTTC. The encoded protein is CASSLTRGPETQYF. Based on the CDR3 plus reference TRBV7-9 and TRBJ2-5, the full variable domain is DTGVSQNPRHKITKRGQNVTFRCDPISEHNRLYWYRQTLGQGPEFLTYFQNEAQLEKSRLLSDRFSAERPKGSFSTLEIQRTEQGDSAMYLCASSLTRGPETQYFGPGTRLLVL.

The rearrangement joins TRBV5-4 to TRBJ2-5; maybe TRBD2 (5 bases). This CDR3 has 14 amino acids. Looked up from germline, CDR1 is SGHNT and CDR2 is YYREEE (reference sequence). Deletions cut 0 bases from V and 2 bases from J, with 8 bases between. CDR3 sequence reads: CASSLVGEQETQYF. CDR3 coding DNA: TGTGCCAGCAGCTTGGTGGGAGAGCAAGAGACCCAGTACTTC.

The gene calls are TRBV27 and TRBJ1-1, with D tentatively TRBD1 (6 bases). The CDR3 runs 16 residues. Trimming removed 7 bases from V and 2 bases from J, with 20 bases in between. Germline loops: CDR1 MNHEY, CDR2 SMNVEV (reference sequence). This chain's CDR3 is CASNLGTGNPNTEAFF. The DNA of the CDR3 is TGTGCCAGCAACCTGGGAACAGGGAATCCCAACACTGAAGCTTTCTTT.

The chain couples TRBV11-2 to TRBJ1-1; D gene unclear. CDR1 and CDR2 (germline): SGHAT, FQNNGV. CDR3 length: 14 amino acids. The germline V and J ends were trimmed by 3 bases and 6 bases, with 14 bases remaining between them. CDR3 sequence reads: CASSFLIDGAEAFF. The CDR3 DNA reads TGTGCCAGCAGCTTCCTTATAGATGGGGCTGAAGCTTTCTTT.

The chain is built from TRBV7-9 and TRBJ2-2; 11 nucleotides align to TRBD2. J lost 7 bases, V lost 4 bases, and 8 bases had no gene match. CDR1 and CDR2 (germline): SEHNR, FQNEAQ (reference sequence). The CDR3 is 16 amino acids. This CDR3 reads CASSSLAGGPGGELFF. DNA for the CDR3: TGTGCCAGCAGCTCCTTAGCGGGAGGGCCCGGCGGGGAGCTGTTTTTT.

The chain combines TRBV2 with TRBJ1-5; D gene unclear. The CDR3 has 13 residues. Germline-derived CDR1 and CDR2 are SNHLY and FYNNEI. The germline V and J ends were trimmed by 2 bases and 6 bases, with 8 bases remaining between them. Here the CDR3 DNA reads TGTGCCAGCAGTGAACGGTCTTTTCAGCCCCAGCATTTT. Protein product: CASSERSFQPQHF. The full variable domain, completed using reference TRBV2 and TRBJ1-5, is EPEVTQTPSHQVTQMGQEVILRCVPISNHLYFYWYRQILGQKVEFLVSFYNNEISEKSEIFDDQFSVERPDGSNFTLKIRSTKLEDSAMYFCASSERSFQPQHFGDGTRLSIL.

V gene TRBV19 combines with J gene TRBJ1-2; the match to TRBD1 covers 10 bases. Germline trimming cut 6 bases from V and 2 bases from J; bases unmatched to any gene: 6. This CDR3 region has 15 residues. The V gene's germline CDR1 is LNHDA and CDR2 SQIVND (reference sequence). This CDR3 is CASRHVGQGNYGYTF. As DNA, the CDR3 is TGTGCCAGTAGGCACGTGGGACAGGGGAACTATGGCTACACCTTC. Full variable domain (outside the CDR3, taken from reference TRBV19 and TRBJ1-2): DGGITQSPKYLFRKEGQNVTLSCEQNLNHDAMYWYRQDPGQGLRLIYYSQIVNDFQKGDIAEGYSVSREKKESFPLTVTSAQKNPTAFYLCASRHVGQGNYGYTFGSGTRLTVV.

The chain combines TRBV27 with TRBJ2-7; D gene unclear. V was clipped by 6 bases and J by 12 bases, with 15 bases between them. The germline gives CDR1 MNHEY, CDR2 SMNVEV (reference sequence). This CDR3 region has 11 residues. CDR3 in DNA: TGTGCCAGCAGCCCCCCGATCCGCACGTACTTC. This sequence encodes CASSPPIRTYF.

In DNA form, the CDR3 reads TGCAGTGCCGGAATCAACGAGCAGTACTTC. This gives the protein CSAGINEQYF. This chain links TRBV20-1 with TRBJ2-5; D is unresolved. The J call is doubtful: the DNA matches TRBJ2-7 better. Germline assignment: CDR1 DFQATT and CDR2 SNEGSKA (reference sequence). This CDR3 region has 10 residues.

This rearrangement joins TRBV4-2 to TRBJ2-1; possible D gene TRBD2, 6 bases. The CDR3 totals 16 residues. Trimming shortened V by 0 bases and J by 1 base, and 10 bases separated the two germline ends. Germline CDR1 reads LGHNA; CDR2 reads YNFKEQ. In DNA form, the CDR3 reads TGTGCCAGCAGCCAAGATTCCGGGAGTTCCTACAATGAGCAGTTCTTC. Residues: CASSQDSGSSYNEQFF.

V usage is TRBV5-6 and J usage is TRBJ2-5, with D uncertain. CDR3 size: 13 residues. CDR1 is SGHDT, CDR2 YYEEEE, per germline. V shed 5 bases and J shed 0 bases, with 8 bases lying between them. The CDR3 DNA follows: TGTGCCAGCAGGCCCACGTACCAAGAGACCCAGTACTTC. This translates into CASRPTYQETQYF.

J is TRBJ2-7 and V is TRBV10-1; D possibly corresponds to TRBD2 (6 bases). Germline V gene data show CDR1 as WNHNN and CDR2 as SYGVQD (reference sequence). The CDR3 length is 15 residues. Deletions cut 6 bases from V and 7 bases from J, with 22 bases between. The CDR3 loop reads CASSQGTALLFEQYF. CDR3 bases: TGCGCCAGCAGCCAAGGGACTGCCCTTCTGTTTGAGCAGTACTTC.

The rearrangement joins TRBV7-2 to TRBJ2-7; no clear D gene. CDR3 length: 12 amino acids. CDR1 and CDR2 from the germline V gene are SGHTA and FQGNSA. Deletions cut 5 bases from V and 3 bases from J, with 8 bases between. This CDR3 is CASSNIGYEQYF. CDR3 sequence (DNA): TGTGCCAGCAGCAACATTGGCTACGAGCAGTACTTC. Supplemented by reference TRBV7-2 and TRBJ2-7, the full variable domain reads GAGVSQSPSNKVTEKGKDVELRCDPISGHTALYWYRQSLGQGLEFLIYFQGNSAPDKSGLPSDRFSAERTGGSVSTLTIQRTQQEDSAVYLCASSNIGYEQYFGPGTRLTVT.

The V call is TRBV28, the J call TRBJ1-2, with a weak D call TRBD1 (5 bases). Between the trimmed V and J ends, which lost 6 bases and 4 bases, there was a span of 15 bases. CDR1 is MDHEN and CDR2 is SYDVKM in the germline V gene. The CDR3 sequence is 14 residues long. CDR3 residues: CASSSGTAPYGYTF. The CDR3, as DNA: TGTGCCAGCAGCTCTGGGACGGCACCCTATGGCTACACCTTC.

V usage is TRBV2 and J usage is TRBJ1-4, with no clear D. Germline CDR1 and CDR2: SNHLY and FYNNEI. The CDR3 sequence is 13 residues long. V was cut by 8 bases and J by 4 bases, with 11 bases left in between. CDR3 residues: CASCSELNEKLFF. CDR3 sequence (DNA): TGTGCCAGCTGTTCAGAACTTAATGAAAAACTGTTTTTT.